A single sample is the source of the 15 T cell receptor beta chains below, sequenced in a study of blood T cell repertoires in COVID-19. Using immunoSEQ multiplex PCR, the repertoire was profiled, and TCRdb retains in-frame clones only, with some absent. The sample carries 300,000 to 350,000 clones, almost 90% recorded once. The sequencing sample was made of PBMCs or T cells enriched from blood (not recorded which). All receptors come from a young woman with acute COVID-19.

The chain uses TRBV28 and TRBJ2-7, with 7 nucleotides matching TRBD2. Trimming took 5 bases from V and 7 from J; bases not matched to a gene: 8. Germline loops: CDR1 MDHEN, CDR2 SYDVKM. CDR3 length: 13 residues. The CDR3 protein is CASSPPGGGEQYF. DNA of the CDR3: TGTGCCAGCAGTCCCCCCGGGGGAGGGGAGCAGTACTTC.

This chain joins TRBV3-1 (or the pseudogene TRBV3-2) and TRBJ2-7; D ambiguous. Germline V gene lookup returns CDR1 LGHDT and CDR2 YNNKEL (reference sequence). The germline V and J ends were trimmed by 4 bases and 3 bases, with 10 bases remaining between them. The CDR3 has 13 residues. In DNA form, the CDR3 reads TGTGCCAGCAGCCTGGCCATACACTACGAGCAGTACTTC. It is translated as CASSLAIHYEQYF.

The rearrangement uses TRBV3-1 (or the pseudogene TRBV3-2) and TRBJ1-4; possibly TRBD1 for D (5 bases). Per germline, CDR1 LGHDT and CDR2 YNNKEL (reference sequence). The CDR3 loop spans 17 amino acids. With 0 bases removed from V and 2 bases from J, the gap between germline ends came to 13 bases. The CDR3 DNA follows: TGTGCCAGCAGCCAAGATATCGGGGGATGGACTAATGAAAAACTGTTTTTT. Translated, it gives CASSQDIGGWTNEKLFF.

The chain has TRBV28 and TRBJ2-3; no reliable D call. CDR1 MDHEN and CDR2 SYDVKM come from the germline V gene. V dropped 3 bases and J dropped 0 bases, with 16 bases sitting between them. The CDR3 consists of 17 residues. CDR3 coding DNA: TGTGCCAGCAGTTTCCGAAGAATCAAGCCGAGCACAGATACGCAGTATTTT. Protein sequence: CASSFRRIKPSTDTQYF.

The rearrangement joins TRBV5-1 to TRBJ2-3; 8 bases are shared with TRBD2. The CDR3 spans 15 residues. Germline values: CDR1 SGHRS, CDR2 YFSETQ. The V and J ends lost 3 bases and 6 bases, in that order; junction bases with no gene match: 9. The CDR3 loop reads CASSSGGTRRDTQYF. Here the CDR3 DNA reads TGCGCCAGCAGCTCTGGTGGGACTAGGAGGGATACGCAGTATTTT.

The chain couples TRBV3-1 (or the pseudogene TRBV3-2) to TRBJ2-7; tentatively, D is TRBD2 (5 bases). The CDR3 contains 15 residues. The V and J ends lost 1 base and 7 bases respectively, with 17 bases between them. Germline V gene data show CDR1 as LGHDT and CDR2 as YNNKEL (reference sequence). CDR3 nucleotides: TGTGCCAGCAGCCAAGGGCCGGGGATTTACTATGAGCAGTACTTC. Protein sequence: CASSQGPGIYYEQYF.

V usage is TRBV10-3 and J usage is TRBJ2-5; 9 bases are a match to TRBD1. V gave up 10 bases and J gave up 5 bases; unmatched junction bases: 2. Per the germline V gene, CDR1 is ENHRY and CDR2 is SYGVKD. The CDR3 has 11 residues. CDR3 DNA: TGTGCCACGGGGACAGGGGAGACCCAGTACTTC. It yields the protein CATGTGETQYF.

This chain joins TRBV6-5 and TRBJ1-1; D is unresolved. This CDR3 is built from 14 residues. Between the trimmed V and J ends, which lost 2 bases and 2 bases, there was a span of 9 bases. Germline CDR1 is MNHEY and CDR2 is SVGAGI. CDR3 DNA sequence: TGTGCCAGCAGTTACGAACAGTTTAACACTGAAGCTTTCTTT. This gives the protein CASSYEQFNTEAFF.

The rearrangement links TRBV7-9 to TRBJ2-5; 14 nucleotides align to TRBD2. The ends lost 5 bases at V and 5 bases at J; junction bases unmatched: 7. Germline loops: CDR1 SEHNR, CDR2 FQNEAQ (reference sequence). CDR3 length equals 16 residues. The CDR3: CASSLGLAGEVETQYF. In DNA, the CDR3 is TGTGCCAGCAGCCTGGGACTAGCGGGGGAGGTGGAGACCCAGTACTTC. Based on the CDR3 plus reference TRBV7-9 and TRBJ2-5, the full variable domain is DTGVSQNPRHKITKRGQNVTFRCDPISEHNRLYWYRQTLGQGPEFLTYFQNEAQLEKSRLLSDRFSAERPKGSFSTLEIQRTEQGDSAMYLCASSLGLAGEVETQYFGPGTRLLVL.

The chain uses TRBV20-1 and TRBJ1-2; D is possibly TRBD1 (5 bases). V gave up 8 bases and J gave up 7 bases, with 11 bases separating them. Germline loops: CDR1 DFQATT, CDR2 SNEGSKA (reference sequence). The CDR3 runs to 10 residues. CDR3 sequence reads: CSHQDIGYTF. CDR3 in DNA: TGCAGTCACCAGGACATTGGCTACACCTTC.

V and J are TRBV5-1 and TRBJ2-1; 14 bases align to TRBD2. This CDR3 has 19 amino acids. Germline assignment: CDR1 SGHRS and CDR2 YFSETQ. V shed 0 bases, J shed 7 bases, and the junction held 12 bases outside the gene matches. The CDR3 here is CASSLARGLAGVGGNEQFF. The CDR3 DNA is TGCGCCAGCAGCTTGGCCAGGGGACTAGCGGGAGTGGGTGGGAATGAGCAGTTCTTC.

The chain couples TRBV19 to TRBJ1-1, with a tentative D call TRBD1 (6 bases). CDR3 length equals 14 residues. With 7 bases removed from V and 2 bases from J, the gap between germline ends came to 14 bases. The V gene's germline CDR1 is LNHDA and CDR2 SQIVND (reference sequence). The CDR3 reads CASTPGHPNTEAFF. The CDR3 DNA sequence: TGTGCCAGTACCCCGGGACACCCAAACACTGAAGCTTTCTTT.

This clone was observed once. This chain links TRBV19 with TRBJ1-5, with TRBD1 matching 9 bases. CDR3 length: 15 residues. CDR1 and CDR2 from the germline V gene are LNHDA and SQIVND (reference sequence). V was pared by 7 bases and J by 6 bases, with 10 bases of the junction left unmatched. CDR3 DNA sequence: TGTGCCAGTATGGGACCGGGACAGGGCGGTCAGCCCCAGCATTTT. Protein product: CASMGPGQGGQPQHF.

This rearrangement joins TRBV28 to TRBJ1-6, with 9 bases that match TRBD1. The length of the CDR3 is 15 residues. The J segment lost 7 bases and the V segment lost 3 bases, leaving 4 bases of the junction unmatched. CDR1 is MDHEN and CDR2 is SYDVKM in the germline V gene. CDR3 nucleotides: TGTGCCAGCAGTTTCCGGGACAGGGTAAATTCACCCCTCCACTTT. Its protein is CASSFRDRVNSPLHF.

The CDR3 loop reads CASSQDPQAGGYIQYF. The CDR3 DNA reads as TGTGCCAGCAGCCAAGATCCCCAAGCGGGAGGTTACATTCAGTACTTC. V gene TRBV4-2 combines with J gene TRBJ2-4; TRBD2 matches 9 bases. The J segment lost 8 bases and the V segment lost 0 bases, leaving 8 bases of the junction unmatched. Germline V gene data show CDR1 as LGHNA and CDR2 as YNFKEQ. The CDR3 totals 16 residues.